This T cell receptor (beta chain) was captured by sequencing in a study of T cell responses to AZD1222 COVID-19 vaccine. This clone has a single count. The antigen is unknown. This CDR3 region has 13 residues. Germline V lookup: CDR1 SGHVS, CDR2 FQNEAQ. The V end was cut by 5 bases, the J end by 8 bases, with 12 bases between. Using immunoSEQ multiplex PCR, the repertoire was profiled, and TCRdb retains in-frame clones only, with some absent. The data contain about 76,000 clones, over 60% of them singletons. Whole-study findings and limits: Variant regions that are unmutated are reportedly the target of nearly half of spike-specific TCRs. Baseline seropositivity occurred in only six AZD1222 recipients. The donor cohort was predominantly white British with a female majority, and clonal diversity may have been underestimated. Repertoire sampling was restricted to post-peak T cell response timepoints.

This clonotype was obtained from an adult who received the MenACWY meningococcal vaccine as a control. The rearrangement joins TRBV7-8 to TRBJ1-4, with a weak D call TRBD1 (6 bases). The specimen was peripheral blood, collected 28 days after the second dose of the MenACWY control vaccine. The CDR3 DNA follows: TGTGCCAGCAGCCGCCGGGACACAGAAAAACTGTTTTTT. It translates to CASSRRDTEKLFF.